Given below is one T cell receptor beta chain in context. Its antigen is unidentified. This specimen belongs to a study of T cells in Graves' hyperthyroidism and ophthalmopathy. The TCR beta CDR3 regions underwent amplification using RNA transcripts as the source. Carried out on the TCR CDR3, a first-round RT-PCR used the HTBI primer set. TCRdb processed the multiplex PCR reads anew with MiXCR; each CDR3 protein has one entry. The sample carries 550,000 to 700,000 distinct CDR3 sequences, around 42% recorded once. Exclusion criteria comprised uncontrolled infection, other autoimmune disease, pregnancy or lactation. Diagnoses rested on clinical symptoms, serum thyroxine and TRAb, thyroid ultrasound and orbital computed tomography. CDR3 length: 13 residues. Losses at the gene ends were 6 bases for V and 5 bases for J; bases not matched to a gene: 7. The germline V gene encodes CDR1 SQVTM and CDR2 ANQGSEA.

Study conclusions and caveats: Ophthalmopathy and stable hyperthyroidism were told apart by a 13 V-J model. Blood also held most thyroid clonotypes expanded beyond 0.001.

This receptor was taken from an adult woman with Graves' disease, either hyperthyroidism or ophthalmopathy (not recorded which). Sequencing used peripheral blood or thyroid tissue (not recorded which). The chain joins TRBV29-1 to TRBJ1-5, with 7 bases fitting TRBD1. The CDR3 coding sequence is TGCAGCGTGGGACAGACGAACGATCAGCCCCAGCATTTT. Its protein is CSVGQTNDQPQHF. Full variable domain (remainder filled in from reference TRBV29-1 and TRBJ1-5): SAVISQKPSRDICQRGTSLTIQCQVDSQVTMMFWYRQQPGQSLTLIATANQGSEATYESGFVIDKFPISRPNLTFSTLTVSNMSPEDSSIYLCSVGQTNDQPQHFGDGTRLSIL.